This T cell receptor (beta chain) was obtained from a study of blood T cell repertoires in COVID-19. Study context: There were acute and convalescent COVID-19 samples, and they came from the United States, Italy and Spain. The analysed material was cDNA or gDNA that came from T cells, B-cell-depleted T cells, or PBMCs.

In the source study's methods: It was from reference gene primer amplification that nucleated cell counts were estimated. Sequencing used immunoSEQ multiplex PCR; TCRdb keeps in-frame clones, though not all of them. V, J and clone size are those of that table, while D and trimming were read from the DNA. The sample carries about 320,000 clones, about 82% recorded once. Germline V CDR1 and CDR2: SGHRS, YFSETQ. The ends lost 4 bases at V and 2 bases at J; junction bases unmatched: 10. The CDR3 length is 16 residues. Sample: peripheral blood. The receptor was derived from a human donor in a cohort sampled during active COVID-19. The V call is TRBV5-1, the J call TRBJ1-2, with TRBD1 matching 8 bases. As DNA, the CDR3 is TGCGCCAGCAGCAATGGGGGGACAGGTCACAACTATGGCTACACCTTC. It yields the protein CASSNGGTGHNYGYTF.